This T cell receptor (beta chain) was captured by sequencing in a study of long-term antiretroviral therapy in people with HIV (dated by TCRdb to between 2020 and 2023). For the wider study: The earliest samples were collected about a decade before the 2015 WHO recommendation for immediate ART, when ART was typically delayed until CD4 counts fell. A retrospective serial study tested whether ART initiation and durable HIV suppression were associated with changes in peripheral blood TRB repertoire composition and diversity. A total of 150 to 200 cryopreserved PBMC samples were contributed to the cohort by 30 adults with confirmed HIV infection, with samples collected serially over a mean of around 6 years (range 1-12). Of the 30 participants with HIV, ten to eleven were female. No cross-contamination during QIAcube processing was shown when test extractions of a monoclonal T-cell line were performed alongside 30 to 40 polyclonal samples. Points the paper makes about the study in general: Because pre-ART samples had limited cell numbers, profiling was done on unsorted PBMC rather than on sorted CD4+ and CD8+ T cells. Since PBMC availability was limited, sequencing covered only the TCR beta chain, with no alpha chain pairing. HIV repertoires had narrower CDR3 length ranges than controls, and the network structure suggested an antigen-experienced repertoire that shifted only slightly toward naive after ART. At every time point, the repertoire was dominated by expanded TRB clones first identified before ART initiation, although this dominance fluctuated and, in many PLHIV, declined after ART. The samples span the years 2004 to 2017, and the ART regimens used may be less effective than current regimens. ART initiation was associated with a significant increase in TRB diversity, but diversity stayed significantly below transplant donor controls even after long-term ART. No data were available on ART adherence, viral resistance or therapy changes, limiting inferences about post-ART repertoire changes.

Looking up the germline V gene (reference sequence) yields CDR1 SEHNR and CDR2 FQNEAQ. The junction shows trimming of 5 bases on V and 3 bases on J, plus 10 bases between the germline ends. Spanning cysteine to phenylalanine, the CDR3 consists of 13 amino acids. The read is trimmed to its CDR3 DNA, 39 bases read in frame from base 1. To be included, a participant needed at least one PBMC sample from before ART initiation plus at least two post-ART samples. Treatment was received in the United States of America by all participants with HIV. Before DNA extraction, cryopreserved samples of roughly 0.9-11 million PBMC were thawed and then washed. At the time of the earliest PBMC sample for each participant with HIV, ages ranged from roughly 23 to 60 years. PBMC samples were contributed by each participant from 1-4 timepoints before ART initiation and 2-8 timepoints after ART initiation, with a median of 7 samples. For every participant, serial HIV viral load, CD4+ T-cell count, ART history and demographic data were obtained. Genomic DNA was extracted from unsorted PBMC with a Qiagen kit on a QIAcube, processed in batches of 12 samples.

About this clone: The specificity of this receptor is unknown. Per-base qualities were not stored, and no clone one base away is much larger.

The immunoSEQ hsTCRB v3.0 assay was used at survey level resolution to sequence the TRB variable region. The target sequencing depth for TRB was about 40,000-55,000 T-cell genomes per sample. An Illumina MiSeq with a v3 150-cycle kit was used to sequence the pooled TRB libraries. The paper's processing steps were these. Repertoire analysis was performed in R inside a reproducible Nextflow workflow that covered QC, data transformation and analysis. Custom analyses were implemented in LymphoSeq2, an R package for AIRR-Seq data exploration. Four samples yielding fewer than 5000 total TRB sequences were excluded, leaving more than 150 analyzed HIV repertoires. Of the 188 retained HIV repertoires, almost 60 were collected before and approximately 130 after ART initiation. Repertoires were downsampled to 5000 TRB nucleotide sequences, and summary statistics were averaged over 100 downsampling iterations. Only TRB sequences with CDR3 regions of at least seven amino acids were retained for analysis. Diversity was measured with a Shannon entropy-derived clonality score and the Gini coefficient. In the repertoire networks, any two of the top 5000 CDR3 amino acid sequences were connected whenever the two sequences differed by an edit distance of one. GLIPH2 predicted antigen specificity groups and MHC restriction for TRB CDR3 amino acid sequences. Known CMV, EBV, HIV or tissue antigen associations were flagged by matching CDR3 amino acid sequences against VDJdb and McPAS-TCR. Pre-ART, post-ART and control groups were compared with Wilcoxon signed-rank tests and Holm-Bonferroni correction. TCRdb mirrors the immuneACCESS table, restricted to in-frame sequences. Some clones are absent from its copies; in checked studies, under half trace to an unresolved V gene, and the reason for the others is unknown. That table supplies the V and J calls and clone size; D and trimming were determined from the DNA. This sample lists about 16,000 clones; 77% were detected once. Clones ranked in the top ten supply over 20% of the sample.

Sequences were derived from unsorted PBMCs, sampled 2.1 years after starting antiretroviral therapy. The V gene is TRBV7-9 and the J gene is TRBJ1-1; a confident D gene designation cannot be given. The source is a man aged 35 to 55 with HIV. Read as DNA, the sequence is TGTGCCAGCAGCCCACCTCGGCACACTGAAGCTTTCTTT. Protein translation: CASSPPRHTEAFF.